This is a list of T cell receptor beta chains from one sample in a study of OX40 agonist ivuxolimab in advanced cancers. Only in-frame clones appear in the TCRdb table, and some are missing; sequencing was by immunoSEQ multiplex PCR. The sample consists of roughly 82,000 clones, 70% to 90% of them appearing once. Specimen: CD4+ or CD8+ T cells sorted from blood, collected in a trial of the OX40 agonist ivuxolimab. All receptors derive from an adult with an advanced solid tumor such as melanoma, head and neck, liver or kidney cancer. The CDR3 runs from the conserved cysteine through the conserved F or W. The order of the fields is J gene, D gene, V gene, clone size, CDR3 protein, CDR3 DNA. A D gene is named only where the DNA matches it firmly. Size tells how often a clone was seen (once, few, many) or the class of an expanded clone, and some rows leave it out.

TRBJ1-6 . TRBV6-5 . CASRPETNNSPLHF TGTGCCAGCAGGCCCGAGACCAATAATTCACCCCTCCACTTT
TRBJ2-3 . TRBV11-2 . CASSFPTGGSTDTQYF TGTGCCAGCAGCTTCCCCACCGGGGGTAGCACAGATACGCAGTATTTT
TRBJ2-7 . TRBV27 . CASSFRQGEVEQYF TGTGCCAGCAGTTTTAGGCAGGGGGAGGTCGAGCAGTACTTC
TRBJ1-4 TRBD1 TRBV11-2 . CASSWTGGREKLFF TGTGCCAGCAGTTGGACAGGGGGGAGAGAAAAACTGTTTTTT
TRBJ1-5 TRBD1 TRBV30 few CAWSDPPGGNQPQHF TGTGCCTGGAGCGACCCCCCAGGGGGCAACCAGCCCCAGCATTTT
TRBJ1-3 . TRBV7-7 . CASSPSPGNTIYF TGTGCCAGCAGTCCGAGCCCTGGAAACACCATATATTTT
TRBJ2-5 . TRBV4-2 . CASSQDGYQETQYF TGTGCCAGCAGCCAAGACGGCTACCAAGAGACCCAGTACTTC
TRBJ1-5 . TRBV19 . CASSFSSDADSNQPQHF TGTGCCAGTAGTTTTTCCTCGGACGCTGATAGCAATCAGCCCCAGCATTTT
TRBJ2-3 . TRBV29-1 . CSVQQLGFTSTDTQYF TGCAGCGTCCAGCAACTGGGATTTACTAGCACAGATACGCAGTATTTT
TRBJ2-7 . TRBV11-1 . CASSPRDAPYEQYF TGTGCCAGCAGCCCCCGGGACGCTCCCTACGAGCAGTACTTC
TRBJ2-1 . TRBV30 . CAWAEGGNPYNEQFF TGTGCCTGGGCCGAAGGGGGGAACCCCTACAATGAGCAGTTCTTC
TRBJ1-2 . TRBV4-2 few CASSQDEFERGYTF TGTGCCAGCAGCCAAGACGAGTTTGAAAGGGGCTACACCTTC
TRBJ1-2 TRBD1 TRBV14 once CASSQVGDRVNYGYTF TGTGCCAGCAGCCAAGTCGGGGACAGGGTGAACTATGGCTACACCTTC
TRBJ1-6 TRBD1 TRBV4-2 . CASSQDKGALGNSPLHF TGTGCCAGCAGCCAAGATAAGGGGGCGCTTGGTAATTCACCCCTCCACTTT
TRBJ2-7 TRBD1 TRBV9 . CASSPRTGAVYEQYF TGTGCCAGCAGCCCACGGACAGGGGCAGTCTACGAGCAGTACTTC
TRBJ2-7 TRBD1 TRBV5-4 . CASSLAGGPYEQYF TGTGCCAGCAGCTTGGCAGGGGGCCCCTACGAGCAGTACTTC
TRBJ1-1 . TRBV5-4 . CASSLEGGGNTEAFF TGTGCCAGCAGCTTGGAAGGGGGTGGGAACACTGAAGCTTTCTTT
TRBJ1-3 . TRBV27 . CASSPTGRPGNTIYF TGTGCCAGCAGTCCGACGGGACGGCCTGGAAACACCATATATTTT
TRBJ2-3 . TRBV18 . CASSPPGARTDTQYF TGTGCCAGCTCACCACCAGGGGCCAGGACAGATACGCAGTATTTT
TRBJ2-2 TRBD1 TRBV30 . CAWIPTGLNTGELFF TGTGCCTGGATCCCGACAGGGTTGAACACCGGGGAGCTGTTTTTT
TRBJ1-2 TRBD1 TRBV6-1 few CASRPRQGDGYTF TGTGCCAGCAGGCCTAGACAGGGGGATGGCTACACCTTC
TRBJ2-7 . TRBV10-3 few CAISESMIGTLSYEQYF TGTGCCATCAGTGAGTCGATGATCGGGACCCTCTCCTACGAGCAGTACTTC
TRBJ2-1 . TRBV30 . CAWSGGDNEQFF TGTGCCTGGAGTGGGGGGGACAATGAGCAGTTCTTC
TRBJ2-3 TRBD2 TRBV15 few CATSVRLAGAGATQYF TGTGCCACCAGCGTAAGACTAGCGGGGGCGGGGGCTACGCAGTATTTT
TRBJ1-3 . TRBV19 . CASRLGTVGGNTIYF TGTGCCAGTAGACTCGGGACGGTTGGTGGAAACACCATATATTTT
TRBJ1-1 . TRBV6-1 . CASSPEAFF TGTGCCAGCAGCCCTGAAGCTTTCTTT
TRBJ1-1 . TRBV18 once CASTEDPLPGTEAFF TGTGCCAGCACAGAGGACCCTCTTCCGGGGACTGAAGCTTTCTTT